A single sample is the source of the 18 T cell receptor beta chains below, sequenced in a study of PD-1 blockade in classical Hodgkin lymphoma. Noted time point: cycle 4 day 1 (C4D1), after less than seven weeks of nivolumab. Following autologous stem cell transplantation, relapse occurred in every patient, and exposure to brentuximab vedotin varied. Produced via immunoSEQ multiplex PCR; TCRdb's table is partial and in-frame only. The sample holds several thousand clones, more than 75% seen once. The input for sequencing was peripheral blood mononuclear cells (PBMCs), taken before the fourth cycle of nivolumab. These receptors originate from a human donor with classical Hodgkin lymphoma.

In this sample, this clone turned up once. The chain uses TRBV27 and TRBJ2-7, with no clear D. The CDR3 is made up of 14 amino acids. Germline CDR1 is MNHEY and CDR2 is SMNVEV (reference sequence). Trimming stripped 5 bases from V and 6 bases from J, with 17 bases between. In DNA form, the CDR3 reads TGTGCCAGCAGTCCCTGGTTCTTAGGGATCGAGCAGTACTTC. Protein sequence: CASSPWFLGIEQYF.

CDR3 protein: CASSAGQGNTGELFF. The CDR3 DNA reads as TGCGCCAGCAGTGCTGGGCAGGGGAACACCGGGGAGCTGTTTTTT. The rearrangement joins TRBV10-1 to TRBJ2-2; tentatively, D is TRBD1 (5 bases). CDR1 and CDR2 (germline): WNHNN, SYGVQD (reference sequence). The CDR3 covers 15 residues. The germline V and J ends were trimmed by 4 bases and 1 base, with 10 bases remaining between them.

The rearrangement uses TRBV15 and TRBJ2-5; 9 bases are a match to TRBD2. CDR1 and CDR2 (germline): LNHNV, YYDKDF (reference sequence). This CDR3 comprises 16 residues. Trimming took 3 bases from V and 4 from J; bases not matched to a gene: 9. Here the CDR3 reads CATSSRGGGAGETQYF. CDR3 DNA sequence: TGTGCCACCAGCAGCAGAGGCGGGGGGGCGGGAGAGACCCAGTACTTC.

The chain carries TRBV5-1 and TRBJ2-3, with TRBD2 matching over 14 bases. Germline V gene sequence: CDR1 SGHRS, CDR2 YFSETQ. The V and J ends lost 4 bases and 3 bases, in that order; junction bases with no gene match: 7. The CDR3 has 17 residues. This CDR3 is CASSPTSGGARTDTQYF. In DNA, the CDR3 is TGCGCCAGCAGCCCGACTAGCGGGGGGGCGCGGACAGATACGCAGTATTTT. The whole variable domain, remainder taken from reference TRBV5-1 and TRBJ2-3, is KAGVTQTPRYLIKTRGQQVTLSCSPISGHRSVSWYQQTPGQGLQFLFEYFSETQRNKGNFPGRFSGRQFSNSRSEMNVSTLELGDSALYLCASSPTSGGARTDTQYFGPGTRLTVL.

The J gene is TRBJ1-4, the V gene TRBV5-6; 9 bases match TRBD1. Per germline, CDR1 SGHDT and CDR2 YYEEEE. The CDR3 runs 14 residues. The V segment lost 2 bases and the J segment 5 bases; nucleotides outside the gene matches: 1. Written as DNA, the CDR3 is TGTGCCAGCAGCTTCGACAGGGGGAATGAAAAACTGTTTTTT. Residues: CASSFDRGNEKLFF.

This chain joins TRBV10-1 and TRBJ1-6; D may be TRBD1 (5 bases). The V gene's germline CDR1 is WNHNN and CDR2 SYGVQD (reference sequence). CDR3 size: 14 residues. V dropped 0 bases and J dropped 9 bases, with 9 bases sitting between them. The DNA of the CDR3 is TGCGCCAGCAGTGAGTCCGGGGACCTTTCACCCCTCCACTTT. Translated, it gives CASSESGDLSPLHF.

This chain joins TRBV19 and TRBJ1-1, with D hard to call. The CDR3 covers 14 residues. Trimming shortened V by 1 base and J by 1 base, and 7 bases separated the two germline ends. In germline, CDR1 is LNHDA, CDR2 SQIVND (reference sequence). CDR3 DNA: TGTGCCAGTAGTATAGTACGCTCGAACACTGAAGCTTTCTTT. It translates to CASSIVRSNTEAFF.

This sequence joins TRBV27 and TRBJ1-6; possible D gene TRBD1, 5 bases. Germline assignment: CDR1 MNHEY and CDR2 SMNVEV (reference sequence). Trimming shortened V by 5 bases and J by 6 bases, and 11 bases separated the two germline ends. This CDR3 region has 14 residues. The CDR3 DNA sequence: TGTGCCAGCAGTCGGGGCTTAGCTAATTCACCCCTCCACTTT. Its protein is CASSRGLANSPLHF.

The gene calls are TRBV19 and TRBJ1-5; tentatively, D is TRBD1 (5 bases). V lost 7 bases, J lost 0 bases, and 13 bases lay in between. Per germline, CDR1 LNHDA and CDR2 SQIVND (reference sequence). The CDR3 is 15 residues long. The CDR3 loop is CASNLDSTSNQPQHF. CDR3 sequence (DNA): TGTGCCAGTAACCTCGACAGTACTAGCAATCAGCCCCAGCATTTT. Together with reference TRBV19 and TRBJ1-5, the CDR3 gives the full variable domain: DGGITQSPKYLFRKEGQNVTLSCEQNLNHDAMYWYRQDPGQGLRLIYYSQIVNDFQKGDIAEGYSVSREKKESFPLTVTSAQKNPTAFYLCASNLDSTSNQPQHFGDGTRLSIL.

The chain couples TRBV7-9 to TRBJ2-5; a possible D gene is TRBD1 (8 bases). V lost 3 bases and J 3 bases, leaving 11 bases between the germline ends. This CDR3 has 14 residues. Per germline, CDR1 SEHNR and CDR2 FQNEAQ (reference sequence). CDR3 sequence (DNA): TGTGCCAGCAGCTTTACAGGGGGGGAAGAGACCCAGTACTTC. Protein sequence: CASSFTGGEETQYF.

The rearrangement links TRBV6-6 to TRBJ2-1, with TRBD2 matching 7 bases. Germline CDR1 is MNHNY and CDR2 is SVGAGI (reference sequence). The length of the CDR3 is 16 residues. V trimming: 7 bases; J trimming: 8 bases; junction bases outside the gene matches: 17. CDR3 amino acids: CASNKPNGAGVDEQFF. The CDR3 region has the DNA TGTGCCAGCAACAAGCCGAACGGGGCGGGGGTCGATGAGCAGTTCTTC.

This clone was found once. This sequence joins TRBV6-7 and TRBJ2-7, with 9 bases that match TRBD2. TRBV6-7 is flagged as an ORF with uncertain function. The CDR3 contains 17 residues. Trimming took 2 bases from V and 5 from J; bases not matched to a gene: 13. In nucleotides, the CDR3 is TGTGCCAGCAGTTACCTCCCCTTGAGCGGGGGGCCCGACGAGCAGTACTTC. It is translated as CASSYLPLSGGPDEQYF.

The CDR3 DNA follows: TGTGCCAGCAGCCCCTCGGCCGGGACAGGGGGCTCCAGTGAAGCTTTCTTT. This sequence encodes CASSPSAGTGGSSEAFF. V and J are TRBV14 and TRBJ1-1; TRBD1 agrees at 12 bases. The CDR3 consists of 17 residues. The ends lost 4 bases at V and 7 bases at J; junction bases unmatched: 13. Germline V lookup: CDR1 SGHDN, CDR2 FVKESK.

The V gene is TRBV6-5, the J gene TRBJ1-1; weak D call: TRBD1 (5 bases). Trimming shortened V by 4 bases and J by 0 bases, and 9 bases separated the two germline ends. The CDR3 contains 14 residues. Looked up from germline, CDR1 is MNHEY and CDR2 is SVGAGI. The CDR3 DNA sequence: TGTGCCAGCAGTTCGGGACGGCTGAACACTGAAGCTTTCTTT. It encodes CASSSGRLNTEAFF.

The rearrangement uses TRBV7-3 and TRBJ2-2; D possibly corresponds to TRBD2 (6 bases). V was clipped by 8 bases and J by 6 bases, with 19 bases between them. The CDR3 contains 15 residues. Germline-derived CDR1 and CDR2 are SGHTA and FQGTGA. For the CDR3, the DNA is TGTGCCAGCGGCCCGGGGACTCCCGGACCCGGGGAGCTGTTTTTT. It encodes CASGPGTPGPGELFF.

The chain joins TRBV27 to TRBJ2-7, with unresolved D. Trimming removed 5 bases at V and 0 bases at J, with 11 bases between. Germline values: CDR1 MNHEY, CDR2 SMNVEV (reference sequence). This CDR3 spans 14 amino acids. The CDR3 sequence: CASSPFEDSYEQYF. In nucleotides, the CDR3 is TGTGCCAGCAGTCCCTTCGAGGACTCCTACGAGCAGTACTTC.

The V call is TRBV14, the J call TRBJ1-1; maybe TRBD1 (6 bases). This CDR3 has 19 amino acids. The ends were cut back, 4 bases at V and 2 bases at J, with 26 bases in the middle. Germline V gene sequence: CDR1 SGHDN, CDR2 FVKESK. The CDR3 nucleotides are TGTGCCAGCAGCCGAAGAGGAGGGCCTCCCGGGACACCCAACACTGAAGCTTTCTTT. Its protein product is CASSRRGGPPGTPNTEAFF.

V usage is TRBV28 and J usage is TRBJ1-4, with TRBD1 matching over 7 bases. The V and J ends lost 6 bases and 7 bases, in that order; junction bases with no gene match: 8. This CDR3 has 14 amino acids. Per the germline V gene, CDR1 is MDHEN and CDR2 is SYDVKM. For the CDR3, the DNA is TGTGCCAGCAGAACACCGGGACAGAGTGAAAAACTGTTTTTT. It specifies CASRTPGQSEKLFF.